These 9 T cell receptor beta chains share one sample of origin, sequenced in a study of shared T cell receptors in the human thymus. Here immunoSEQ multiplex PCR was the method, and the copy in TCRdb shows in-frame clones only, minus some. The table records about 610,000 clones, 85% to 90% of them present only once. These records were also assigned to another study, of human thymus T cells.

Sequenced sample: thymocytes. The receptor source for this set is a boy under two years old with a congenital heart defect.

This chain uses TRBV4-3 with TRBJ1-3; TRBD1 is a possible D gene (5 bases). The CDR3 is 17 amino acids. V gave up 1 base and J gave up 2 bases, with 15 bases separating them. CDR1 is LGHNA and CDR2 is YSLEER in the germline V gene. This chain's CDR3 is CASSQGGPNIAGNTIYF. As DNA, the CDR3 is TGCGCCAGCAGCCAAGGGGGCCCCAATATTGCTGGAAACACCATATATTTT.

This clone was observed a single time. The gene calls are TRBV6-6 and TRBJ2-7, with 11 bases that match TRBD2. Germline V gives CDR1 MNHNY, CDR2 SVGAGI (reference sequence). The CDR3 is 13 amino acids. The trim removed 5 bases at V and 5 bases at J, leaving 2 bases unmatched. In DNA, the CDR3 is TGTGCCAGCAGTCGACTAGCGGGAAACGAGCAGTACTTC. Translation gives CASSRLAGNEQYF.

The V call is TRBV6-5, the J call TRBJ2-2; 7 bases match TRBD2. Germline values: CDR1 MNHEY, CDR2 SVGAGI. V gave up 7 bases and J gave up 1 base; unmatched junction bases: 6. The CDR3 runs 15 residues. The chain's CDR3 is CASMRRGKNTGELFF. Written as DNA, the CDR3 is TGTGCCAGCATGAGGCGGGGGAAGAACACCGGGGAGCTGTTTTTT.

The CDR3 region is CASSLRGTSYNEQFF. The CDR3 region has the DNA TGTGCCAGCAGTTTAAGGGGTACCTCCTACAATGAGCAGTTCTTC. The rearrangement joins TRBV27 to TRBJ2-1; tentatively, D is TRBD1 (5 bases). Germline loops: CDR1 MNHEY, CDR2 SMNVEV (reference sequence). The CDR3 sequence is 15 residues long. Trimming cost V 2 bases and J 0 bases, with 8 bases left between them.

This chain uses TRBV27 with TRBJ2-1; 11 bases line up with TRBD2. This CDR3 contains 16 residues. Germline CDR1 and CDR2: MNHEY and SMNVEV (reference sequence). The V segment lost 5 bases and the J segment 3 bases; nucleotides outside the gene matches: 6. The DNA for the CDR3 is TGTGCCAGCAGTCAACGAGGGACTAGCGGCTACAATGAGCAGTTCTTC. This encodes CASSQRGTSGYNEQFF.

The chain combines TRBV7-8 with TRBJ2-7; TRBD2 agrees at 10 bases. Germline lookup yields CDR1 SGHVS and CDR2 FQNEAQ. V shed 4 bases, J shed 0 bases, and the junction held 6 bases outside the gene matches. The CDR3 extends over 16 amino acids. CDR3 nucleotide sequence: TGTGCCAGCAGCTCTCGACTAGCGGGTGGCTCCTACGAGCAGTACTTC. This translates into CASSSRLAGGSYEQYF.

The chain combines TRBV10-3 with TRBJ2-3; D is ambiguous. CDR1 is ENHRY, CDR2 SYGVKD, per germline. The CDR3 has 14 amino acids. Trimming shortened V by 2 bases and J by 2 bases, and 8 bases separated the two germline ends. CDR3 nucleotides: TGTGCCATCAGTGAGGACAAATTCACAGATACGCAGTATTTT. Protein sequence: CAISEDKFTDTQYF.

This clone has just one count. The chain combines TRBV15 with TRBJ2-5; 8 nucleotides match TRBD1. The ends lost 0 bases at V and 0 bases at J; junction bases unmatched: 9. Per germline, CDR1 LNHNV and CDR2 YYDKDF (reference sequence). CDR3 length equals 18 residues. The CDR3 sequence: CATSRDQRQGRYQETQYF. CDR3 sequence (DNA): TGTGCCACCAGCAGAGATCAGCGACAGGGGAGATACCAAGAGACCCAGTACTTC.

The chain carries TRBV28 and TRBJ2-7; TRBD2 matches at 11 bases. The CDR3 is 16 residues long. Losses at the gene ends were 6 bases for V and 2 bases for J; bases not matched to a gene: 9. Germline V gives CDR1 MDHEN, CDR2 SYDVKM. The CDR3 loop reads CASSPRTSGPAYEQYF. The DNA of the CDR3 is TGTGCCAGCAGCCCACGGACTAGCGGGCCCGCCTACGAGCAGTACTTC.